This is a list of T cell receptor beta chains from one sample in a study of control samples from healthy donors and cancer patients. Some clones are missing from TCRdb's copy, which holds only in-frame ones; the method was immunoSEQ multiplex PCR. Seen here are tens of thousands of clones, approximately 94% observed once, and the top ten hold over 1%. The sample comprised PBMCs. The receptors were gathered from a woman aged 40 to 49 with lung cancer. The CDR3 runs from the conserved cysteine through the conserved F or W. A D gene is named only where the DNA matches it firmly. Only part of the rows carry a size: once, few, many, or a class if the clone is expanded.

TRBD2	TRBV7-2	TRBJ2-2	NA	CASSPRGGNTGELFF	TGTGCCAGCAGCCCCCGGGGGGGTAACACCGGGGAGCTGTTTTTT
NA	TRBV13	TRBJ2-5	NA	CASTVGLTDRSSETQYF	TGTGCCAGCACCGTGGGTCTTACGGACAGATCTAGCGAGACCCAGTACTTC
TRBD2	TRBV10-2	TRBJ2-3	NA	CASSGGLAGGSDTQYF	TGCGCCAGCAGTGGGGGACTAGCGGGGGGTTCTGATACGCAGTATTTT
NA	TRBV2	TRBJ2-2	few	CASKTGTNTGELFF	TGTGCCAGCAAGACAGGAACGAACACCGGGGAGCTGTTTTTT
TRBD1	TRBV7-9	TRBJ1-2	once	CASSTTQGVYGYTF	TGTGCCAGCAGCACCACACAGGGGGTCTATGGCTACACCTTC
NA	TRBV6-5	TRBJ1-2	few	CASSGTSAHGYTF	TGTGCCAGCTCCGGGACCTCGGCCCATGGCTACACCTTC
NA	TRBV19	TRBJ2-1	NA	CASARGPSTYNEQFF	TGTGCCAGTGCACGAGGCCCTAGCACGTACAATGAGCAGTTCTTC
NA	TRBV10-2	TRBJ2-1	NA	CASSEGASYNEQFF	TGCGCCAGCAGTGAGGGGGCTTCCTACAATGAGCAGTTCTTC
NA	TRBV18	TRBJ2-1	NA	CASSPPENEQFF	TGTGCCAGCTCACCACCGGAGAATGAGCAGTTCTTC
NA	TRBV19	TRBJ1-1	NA	CASGVVGAFF	TGTGCCAGTGGAGTGGTGGGAGCTTTCTTT
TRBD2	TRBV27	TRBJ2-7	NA	CASKASGGYEQYF	TGTGCCAGCAAGGCTAGCGGGGGTTACGAGCAGTACTTC
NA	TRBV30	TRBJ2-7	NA	CAWSYGQFYEQYF	TGTGCCTGGAGTTATGGGCAGTTCTACGAGCAGTACTTC
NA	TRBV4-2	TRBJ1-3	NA	CASSRGDGSGNTIYF	TGTGCCAGCAGCCGCGGGGACGGCTCTGGAAACACCATATATTTT
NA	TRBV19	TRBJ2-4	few	CASSPRAGAKNIQYF	TGTGCCAGTAGTCCCCGTGCGGGGGCCAAAAACATTCAGTACTTC
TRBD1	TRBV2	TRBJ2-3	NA	CASYRGRSDTQYF	TGTGCCAGCTACAGGGGAAGGTCAGATACGCAGTATTTT
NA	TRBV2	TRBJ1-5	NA	CASSEGQGGGAQHF	TGTGCCAGCAGTGAAGGGCAGGGCGGGGGGGCCCAGCATTTT
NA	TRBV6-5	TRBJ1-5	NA	CASSYTRGINQPQHF	TGTGCCAGCAGTTACACGCGGGGGATCAATCAGCCCCAGCATTTT
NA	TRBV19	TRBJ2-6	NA	CASAHPGANVLTF	TGTGCCAGTGCCCACCCTGGGGCCAACGTCCTGACTTTC
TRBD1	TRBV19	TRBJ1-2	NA	CASSLPGQGVKVLGYTF	TGTGCCAGTAGTCTTCCGGGACAGGGGGTAAAGGTTTTAGGCTACACCTTC
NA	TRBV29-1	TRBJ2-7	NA	CSVEESGQQGYEQYF	TGCAGCGTTGAAGAATCAGGGCAACAAGGGTACGAGCAGTACTTC
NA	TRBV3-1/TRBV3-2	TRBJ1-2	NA	CASSPTAAYGYTF	TGTGCCAGCAGCCCTACCGCGGCCTATGGCTACACCTTC
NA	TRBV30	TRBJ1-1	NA	CAWAGGLMNTEAFF	TGTGCCTGGGCAGGAGGGTTGATGAACACTGAAGCTTTCTTT
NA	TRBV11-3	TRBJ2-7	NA	CASSNYRGGTYEQYF	TGTGCCAGCAGCAACTACAGGGGAGGTACCTACGAGCAGTACTTC
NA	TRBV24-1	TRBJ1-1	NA	CATSESPSAEAFF	TGTGCCACCAGTGAGTCGCCGTCAGCCGAAGCTTTCTTT
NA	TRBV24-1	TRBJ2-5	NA	CATSDGSLIQTQYF	TGTGCCACCAGTGACGGCTCTCTCATACAGACCCAGTACTTC
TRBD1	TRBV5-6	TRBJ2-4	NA	CASSPPGQTSRAIQYF	TGTGCCAGCAGCCCGCCGGGACAGACCTCACGGGCCATTCAGTACTTC
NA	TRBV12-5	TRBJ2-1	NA	CASGRDNEQFF	TGTGCTAGTGGTCGAGACAATGAGCAGTTCTTC
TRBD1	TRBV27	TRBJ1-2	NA	CASSSPDRTYGYTF	TGTGCCAGCAGTTCACCGGACAGGACCTATGGCTACACCTTC
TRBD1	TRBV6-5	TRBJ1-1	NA	CASKRQGGTEAFF	TGTGCCAGCAAGAGACAGGGTGGCACTGAAGCTTTCTTT
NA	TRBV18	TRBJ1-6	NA	CASSPGVGTPLLHF	TGTGCCAGCTCCCCAGGGGTGGGAACGCCACTCCTCCACTTT
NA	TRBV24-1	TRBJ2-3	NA	CATSDRRGQDTQYF	TGTGCCACCAGTGATCGTCGGGGGCAAGATACGCAGTATTTT
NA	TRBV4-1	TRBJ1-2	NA	CASSQGTNGYTF	TGCGCCAGCAGCCAAGGGACGAACGGCTACACCTTC
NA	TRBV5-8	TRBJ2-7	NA	CASSFAGVTYEQYF	TGTGCCAGCAGCTTTGCTGGAGTGACCTACGAGCAGTACTTC
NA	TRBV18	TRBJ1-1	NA	CASSPGSGLNTEAFF	TGTGCCAGCTCACCGGGTTCAGGGTTGAACACTGAAGCTTTCTTT
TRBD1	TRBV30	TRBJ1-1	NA	CAWRAGQGNTEAFF	TGTGCCTGGAGGGCGGGACAGGGGAACACTGAAGCTTTCTTT
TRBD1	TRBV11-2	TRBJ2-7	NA	CASSLKGGGGEQYF	TGTGCCAGCAGCTTAAAAGGGGGCGGAGGAGAGCAGTACTTC
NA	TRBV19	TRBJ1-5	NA	CASEAGNQPQHF	TGTGCTTCTGAGGCGGGCAATCAGCCCCAGCATTTT
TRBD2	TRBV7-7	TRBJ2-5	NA	CASSLETSGQETQYF	TGTGCTAGCAGCTTAGAGACTAGCGGACAAGAGACCCAGTACTTC
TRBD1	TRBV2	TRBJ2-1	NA	CASSEWQGASFF	TGTGCCAGCAGTGAGTGGCAGGGGGCGTCTTTCTTC
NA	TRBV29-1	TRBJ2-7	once	CSVETYDRYEQYF	TGCAGCGTTGAGACATACGACCGGTACGAGCAGTACTTC
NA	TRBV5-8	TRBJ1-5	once	CASSYPGAAPQHF	TGTGCCAGCAGCTACCCCGGGGCGGCGCCCCAGCATTTT
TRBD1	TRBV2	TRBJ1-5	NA	CASGQGGMPQHF	TGTGCCAGCGGACAGGGGGGTATGCCCCAGCATTTT